This TCR beta chain was observed in a study of regulatory T cells in long-lasting Graves disease. Stated time point: persistent/refractory GD, antithyroid drugs over 5 years with positive TRAb. The TCR library was made from RNA that had been extracted from PBMCs in TRIzol. Arm-PCR with iRepertoire HTBI primers amplified the CDR3 regions for these TCR beta libraries. One entry per CDR3 protein results from TCRdb running MiXCR on the multiplex PCR reads. The sample lists about 340,000 distinct CDR3 sequences; about 20% were seen once. This clonotype showed up just a few times. Antigen unknown. The CDR3 has 15 amino acids. Trimming pared 7 bases from V and 0 bases from J, leaving 12 bases between. Germline-derived CDR1 and CDR2 are SEHNR and FQNEAQ (reference sequence). General study results and limits: Persistent Graves' patients showed less TCR diversity than newly diagnosed ones.

Sequenced material: peripheral blood mononuclear cells (PBMCs), taken when the disease was refractory, from a patient treated with antithyroid drugs. The rearrangement links TRBV7-9 to TRBJ2-2, with D possibly TRBD2 on 5 matching bases. The receptor comes from a female donor with Graves disease. CDR3 loop: CASIGGPSNTGELFF. CDR3 in DNA: TGTGCCAGCATCGGCGGGCCTTCGAACACCGGGGAGCTGTTTTTT.